The entry that follows covers one T cell receptor (beta chain) sequence. Its target is not known. The data originate from a study of cytomegalovirus exposure and HLA in healthy donors. General study results and limits: A later analysis found first-cohort TCR clusters tended to co-occur in the 130 or so validation repertoires. There were some public TCRs occurring in many donors, but most TCR sequences were rare.

The donors were members of the validation cohort, which comprised roughly 120 subjects and was separate from the first cohort of roughly 700 subjects. Only in-frame clones appear in the TCRdb table, and some are missing; sequencing was by immunoSEQ multiplex PCR. The data contain around 300,000 clones, approximately 86% of them seen just once; the ten biggest clones take up about 1%. The CDR3 loop spans 17 amino acids. V was pared by 4 bases and J by 4 bases, with 11 bases of the junction left unmatched. CDR1 MGHDK and CDR2 SYGVNS come from the germline V gene. Sequencing used PBMCs. The chain recombines TRBV25-1 with TRBJ2-1; 9 nucleotides agree with TRBD2. The source is a woman under 30 in good health and CMV-seronegative. The CDR3 bases are TGTGCCAGCAGTGGCCCCTTAGCGGGAGACCCATACAATGAGCAGTTCTTC. It encodes CASSGPLAGDPYNEQFF.